This record concerns one T cell receptor (beta chain) sequence. Its antigen remains unidentified. Repertoires were generated with immunoSEQ multiplex PCR, while TCRdb's copy carries only in-frame clones and drops some. The sample shows 45,000 to 50,000 clones, about 87% of them seen only once. Germline-derived CDR1 and CDR2 are MNHNY and SVGAGI (reference sequence). The CDR3 length is 13 residues. The V and J ends lost 8 bases and 4 bases respectively, with 12 bases between them. The sample belongs to a study of regulatory and conventional T cells in RAG deficiency. Points from the study as a whole: RAG-deficient patients showed markedly lower Shannon entropy and higher Simpson indices than control T-cell subsets. Omenn syndrome and CID/AS patients had 95 to 100-fold fewer unique Treg TCR beta sequences, versus 8 to 10-fold elsewhere.

Conventional CD4+ T cells were sorted from blood as CD25-low CD127-high cells. Separately, the same data were catalogued under a study of regulatory T cells. That source reports: The primer mix had 52 TRBV and 13 TRBJ primers.

The chain links TRBV6-6 to TRBJ1-5; D is undetermined. Sequencing used CD4+ effector T cells sorted from blood. The sequence was obtained from a human donor in good health. Here the CDR3 reads CASVKNLNQPQHF. The CDR3 bases are TGTGCCAGCGTAAAAAACCTAAATCAGCCCCAGCATTTT.